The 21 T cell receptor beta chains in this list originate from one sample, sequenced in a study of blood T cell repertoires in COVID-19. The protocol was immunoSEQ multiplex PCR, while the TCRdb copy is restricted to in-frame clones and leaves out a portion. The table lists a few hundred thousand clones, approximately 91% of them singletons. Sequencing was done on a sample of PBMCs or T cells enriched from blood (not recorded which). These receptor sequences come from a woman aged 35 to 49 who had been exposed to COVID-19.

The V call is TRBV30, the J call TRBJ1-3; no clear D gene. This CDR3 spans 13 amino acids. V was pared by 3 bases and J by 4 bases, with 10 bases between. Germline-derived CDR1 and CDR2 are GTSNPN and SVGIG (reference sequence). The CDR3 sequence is CAWSLSAGNTIYF. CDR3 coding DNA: TGTGCCTGGAGCCTAAGCGCAGGAAACACCATATATTTT.

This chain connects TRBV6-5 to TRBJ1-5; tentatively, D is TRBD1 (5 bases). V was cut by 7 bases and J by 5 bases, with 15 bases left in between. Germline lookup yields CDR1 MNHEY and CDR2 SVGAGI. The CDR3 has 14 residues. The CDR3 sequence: CASTQGTPDQPQHF. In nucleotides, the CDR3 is TGTGCCAGCACCCAGGGAACTCCTGATCAGCCCCAGCATTTT.

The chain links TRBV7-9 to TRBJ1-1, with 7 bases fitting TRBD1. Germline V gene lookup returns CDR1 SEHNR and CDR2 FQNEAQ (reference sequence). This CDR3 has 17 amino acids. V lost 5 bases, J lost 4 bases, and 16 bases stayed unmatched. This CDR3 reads CASSPKGGASLGTEAFF. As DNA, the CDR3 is TGTGCCAGCAGCCCAAAAGGGGGCGCAAGTTTGGGCACTGAAGCTTTCTTT.

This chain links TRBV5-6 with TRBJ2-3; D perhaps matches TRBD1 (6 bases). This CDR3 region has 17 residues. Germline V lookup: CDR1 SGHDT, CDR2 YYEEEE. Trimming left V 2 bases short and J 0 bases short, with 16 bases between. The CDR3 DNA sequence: TGTGCCAGCAGCTTCAAAACCTGGGACACTAGCACAGATACGCAGTATTTT. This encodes CASSFKTWDTSTDTQYF.

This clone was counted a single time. The CDR3 protein is CASSIPIDRNNQPQHF. The CDR3 DNA sequence: TGTGCCAGTAGTATTCCCATCGACAGAAACAATCAGCCCCAGCATTTT. The rearrangement uses TRBV19 and TRBJ1-5; possibly TRBD1 for D (5 bases). With 3 bases removed from V and 3 bases from J, the gap between germline ends came to 15 bases. The V gene's germline CDR1 is LNHDA and CDR2 SQIVND (reference sequence). The CDR3 has 16 amino acids.

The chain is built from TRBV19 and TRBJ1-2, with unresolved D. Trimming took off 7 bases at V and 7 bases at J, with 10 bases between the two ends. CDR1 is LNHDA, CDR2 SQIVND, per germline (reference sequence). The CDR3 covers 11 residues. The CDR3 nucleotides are TGTGCCAGTACCTTTACTAGTGGCTACACCTTC. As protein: CASTFTSGYTF.

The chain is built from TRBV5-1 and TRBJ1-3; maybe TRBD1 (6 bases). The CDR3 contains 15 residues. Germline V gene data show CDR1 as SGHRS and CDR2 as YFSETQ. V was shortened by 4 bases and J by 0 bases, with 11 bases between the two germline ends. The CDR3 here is CASSQTGLSGNTIYF. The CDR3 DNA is TGCGCCAGCAGCCAGACAGGCCTCTCTGGAAACACCATATATTTT.

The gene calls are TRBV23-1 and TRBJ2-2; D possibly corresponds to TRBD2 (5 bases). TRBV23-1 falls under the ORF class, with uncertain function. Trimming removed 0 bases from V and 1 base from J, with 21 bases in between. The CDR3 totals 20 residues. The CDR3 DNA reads TGCGCCAGCAGTCAATCAGTCCTCGAGGGTAGAGGGCTGAACACCGGGGAGCTGTTTTTT. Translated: CASSQSVLEGRGLNTGELFF.

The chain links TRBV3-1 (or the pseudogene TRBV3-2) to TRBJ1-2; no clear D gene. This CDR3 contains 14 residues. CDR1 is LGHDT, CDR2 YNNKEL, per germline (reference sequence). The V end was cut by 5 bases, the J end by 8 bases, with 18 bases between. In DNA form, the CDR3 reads TGTGCCAGCAGCGGACCTTTCGGGGTAGGCGGCTACACCTTC. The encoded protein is CASSGPFGVGGYTF.

CDR3 in amino acids: CASSTRQGEPQHF. In DNA form, the CDR3 reads TGTGCCAGCTCAACTCGACAGGGTGAGCCCCAGCATTTT. The chain combines TRBV18 with TRBJ1-5, with 7 nucleotides matching TRBD1. Germline V lookup: CDR1 KGHSH, CDR2 LQKENI. V was pared by 5 bases and J by 8 bases, with 6 bases of the junction left unmatched. CDR3 length equals 13 residues. Combining the CDR3 with reference TRBV18 and TRBJ1-5 gives the whole variable domain NAGVMQNPRHLVRRRGQEARLRCSPMKGHSHVYWYRQLPEEGLKFMVYLQKENIIDESGMPKERFSAEFPKEGPSILRIQQVVRGDSAAYFCASSTRQGEPQHFGDGTRLSIL.

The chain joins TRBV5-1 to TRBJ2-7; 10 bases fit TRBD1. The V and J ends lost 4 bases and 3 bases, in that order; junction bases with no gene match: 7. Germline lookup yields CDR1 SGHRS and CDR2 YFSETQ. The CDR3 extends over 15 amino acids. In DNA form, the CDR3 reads TGCGCCAGCAGCCAGTGGACAGGGGGAGGCTACGAGCAGTACTTC. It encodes CASSQWTGGGYEQYF.

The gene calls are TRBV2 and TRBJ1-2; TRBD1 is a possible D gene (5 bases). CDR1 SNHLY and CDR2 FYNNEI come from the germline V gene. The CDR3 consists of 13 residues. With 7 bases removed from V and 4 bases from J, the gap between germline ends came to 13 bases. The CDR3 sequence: CASTQTVFYGYTF. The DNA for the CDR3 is TGTGCCAGCACCCAGACAGTTTTCTATGGCTACACCTTC.

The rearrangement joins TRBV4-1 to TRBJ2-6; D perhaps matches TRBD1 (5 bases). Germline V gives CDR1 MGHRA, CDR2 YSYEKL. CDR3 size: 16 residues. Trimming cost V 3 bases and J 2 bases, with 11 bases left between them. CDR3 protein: CASSHHGAAGANVLTF. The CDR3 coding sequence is TGCGCCAGCAGCCACCATGGGGCTGCTGGGGCCAACGTCCTGACTTTC.

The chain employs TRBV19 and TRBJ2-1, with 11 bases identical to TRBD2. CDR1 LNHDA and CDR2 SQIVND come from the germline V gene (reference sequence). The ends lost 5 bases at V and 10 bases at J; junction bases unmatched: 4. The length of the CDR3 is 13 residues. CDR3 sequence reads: CASSQRLAGEQFF. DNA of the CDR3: TGTGCCAGTAGTCAGAGACTAGCGGGGGAGCAGTTCTTC.

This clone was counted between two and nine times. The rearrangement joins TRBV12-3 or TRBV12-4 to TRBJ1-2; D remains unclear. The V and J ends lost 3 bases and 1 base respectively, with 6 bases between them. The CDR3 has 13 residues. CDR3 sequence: CASSLRVNYGYTF. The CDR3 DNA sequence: TGTGCCAGCAGTTTGAGGGTTAACTATGGCTACACCTTC.

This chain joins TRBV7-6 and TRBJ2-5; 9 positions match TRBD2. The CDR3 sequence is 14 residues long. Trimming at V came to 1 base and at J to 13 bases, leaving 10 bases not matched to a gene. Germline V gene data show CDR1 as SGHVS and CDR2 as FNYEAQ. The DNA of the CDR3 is TGTGCCAGCAGCTTAGGAAATAGCGGGGGCAATGTGTACTTC. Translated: CASSLGNSGGNVYF.

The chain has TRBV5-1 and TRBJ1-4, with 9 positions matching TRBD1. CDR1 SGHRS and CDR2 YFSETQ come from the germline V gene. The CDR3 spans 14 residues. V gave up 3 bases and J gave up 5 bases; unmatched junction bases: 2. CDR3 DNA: TGCGCCAGCAGCTGGGACAGGGCAAATGAAAAACTGTTTTTT. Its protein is CASSWDRANEKLFF.

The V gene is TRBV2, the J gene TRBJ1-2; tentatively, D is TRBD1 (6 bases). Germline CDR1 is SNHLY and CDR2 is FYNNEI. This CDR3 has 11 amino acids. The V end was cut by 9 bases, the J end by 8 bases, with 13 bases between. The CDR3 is CASTRTAGYTF. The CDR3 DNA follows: TGTGCCAGTACTCGGACAGCCGGCTACACCTTC.

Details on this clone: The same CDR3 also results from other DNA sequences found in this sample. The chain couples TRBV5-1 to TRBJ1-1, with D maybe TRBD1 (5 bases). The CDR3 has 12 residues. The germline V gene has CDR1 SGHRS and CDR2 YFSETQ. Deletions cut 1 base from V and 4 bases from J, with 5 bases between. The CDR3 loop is CASSLQGTEAFF. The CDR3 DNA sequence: TGCGCCAGCAGCTTGCAGGGCACTGAAGCTTTCTTT.

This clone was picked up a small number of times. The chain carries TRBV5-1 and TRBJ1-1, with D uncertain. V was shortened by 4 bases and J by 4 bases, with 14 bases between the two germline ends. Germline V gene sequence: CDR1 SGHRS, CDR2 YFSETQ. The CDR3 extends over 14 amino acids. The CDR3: CASSPEGERTEAFF. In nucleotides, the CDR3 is TGCGCCAGCAGCCCAGAAGGCGAGCGCACTGAAGCTTTCTTT.

The CDR3 here is CASGRTVNTEAFF. The DNA of the CDR3 is TGTGCCAGCGGGAGAACTGTGAACACTGAAGCTTTCTTT. The V gene is TRBV7-3, the J gene TRBJ1-1; D is unresolved. CDR3 length: 13 amino acids. V lost 8 bases and J 0 bases, leaving 10 bases between the germline ends. CDR1 is SGHTA, CDR2 FQGTGA, per germline. Looking up the rest from reference TRBV7-3 and TRBJ1-1 gives the full variable domain: GAGVSQTPSNKVTEKGKYVELRCDPISGHTALYWYRQSLGQGPEFLIYFQGTGAADDSGLPNDRFFAVRPEGSVSTLKIQRTERGDSAVYLCASGRTVNTEAFFGQGTRLTVV.